The 22 T cell receptor beta chains listed next were all sequenced from one sample in a study of T cell responses to AZD1222 COVID-19 vaccine. This table comes from immunoSEQ multiplex PCR, and its TCRdb copy is limited to in-frame clones, with some not included. The data contain about 140,000 clones, more than 85% of them singletons. Sample: peripheral blood, taken 28 days after the second AZD1222 dose. These receptors originate from an adult who received the AZD1222 COVID-19 vaccine.

This rearrangement joins TRBV28 to TRBJ1-5; no definite D call. V was pared by 8 bases and J by 0 bases, with 14 bases between. Germline V gene sequence: CDR1 MDHEN, CDR2 SYDVKM. The CDR3 is made up of 15 amino acids. The DNA of the CDR3 is TGTGCCAGCTTAGAGGCGGACGATAGCAATCAGCCCCAGCATTTT. It codes for CASLEADDSNQPQHF.

The chain couples TRBV7-2 to TRBJ1-2, with 9 bases fitting TRBD1. The germline CDR1 and CDR2 sequences are SGHTA and FQGNSA. The CDR3 sequence is 15 residues long. V shed 0 bases and J 8 bases; nucleotides not matched to a gene: 7. CDR3 sequence reads: CASSLAGQGVSGYTF. CDR3 DNA sequence: TGTGCCAGCAGCTTAGCGGGACAGGGAGTCTCGGGCTACACCTTC.

The rearrangement links TRBV11-2 to TRBJ2-1, with no clear D. Germline V gene sequence: CDR1 SGHAT, CDR2 FQNNGV. This CDR3 comprises 13 residues. Trimming cost V 0 bases and J 8 bases, with 8 bases left between them. The DNA for the CDR3 is TGTGCCAGCAGCTTAGACCCGGGTTATGAGCAGTTCTTC. This translates into CASSLDPGYEQFF.

This chain links TRBV6-2 or TRBV6-3 with TRBJ1-2, with D possibly matching TRBD1 (6 bases). This CDR3 has 14 amino acids. Germline CDR1 reads MNHEY; CDR2 reads SVGEGT. Trimming stripped 5 bases from V and 8 bases from J, with 18 bases between. This chain's CDR3 is CASSLYRQALGYTF. For the CDR3, the DNA is TGTGCCAGCAGTCTCTACCGACAGGCTCTCGGCTACACCTTC.

V gene TRBV5-1 combines with J gene TRBJ1-3; TRBD1 aligns across 8 bases. This CDR3 has 15 residues. The V segment lost 4 bases and the J segment 5 bases; nucleotides outside the gene matches: 8. Germline lookup yields CDR1 SGHRS and CDR2 YFSETQ. The CDR3 DNA is TGCGCCAGCAGCCCGGGACAGGTTGGAAGAAACACCATATATTTT. Amino acids: CASSPGQVGRNTIYF.

V usage is TRBV30 and J usage is TRBJ1-2; D remains ambiguous. There are 11 residues in the CDR3. CDR1 and CDR2 from the germline V gene are GTSNPN and SVGIG (reference sequence). Trimming shortened V by 1 base and J by 8 bases, and 8 bases separated the two germline ends. The CDR3: CAWSEGVGYTF. In DNA, the CDR3 is TGTGCCTGGAGTGAGGGAGTGGGCTACACCTTC.

The chain recombines TRBV19 with TRBJ2-2; no definite D call. The CDR3 sequence is 14 residues long. V was trimmed by 7 bases and J by 6 bases, leaving 15 bases between them. Germline CDR1 is LNHDA and CDR2 is SQIVND (reference sequence). DNA of the CDR3: TGTGCCAGTACCCCCCTAGTTCGACCCGGGGAGCTGTTTTTT. Residues: CASTPLVRPGELFF.

The rearrangement uses TRBV19 and TRBJ1-2; D might be TRBD1 (5 bases). Germline assignment: CDR1 LNHDA and CDR2 SQIVND (reference sequence). V gave up 3 bases and J gave up 7 bases, with 9 bases separating them. The CDR3 has 12 amino acids. CDR3 protein: CASSIGGSGYTF. Here the CDR3 DNA reads TGTGCCAGTAGTATCGGGGGAAGTGGCTACACCTTC.

The CDR3 loop is CASSLTGGREKLFF. The CDR3 nucleotides are TGTGCCAGCAGCTTAACAGGGGGTCGTGAAAAACTGTTTTTT. This sequence joins TRBV13 and TRBJ1-4, with 8 bases that match TRBD1. Germline CDR1 is PRHDT and CDR2 is FYEKMQ (reference sequence). This CDR3 comprises 14 residues. V lost 2 bases and J lost 7; bases outside the gene matches: 3.

The chain combines TRBV9 with TRBJ1-3, with D possibly being TRBD1 (5 bases). With 3 bases removed from V and 4 bases from J, the gap between germline ends came to 11 bases. CDR3 size: 14 residues. CDR1 is SGDLS and CDR2 is YYNGEE in the germline V gene. The CDR3 spells CASSAYNRGNTIYF. CDR3 nucleotides: TGTGCCAGCAGCGCATACAACAGGGGAAACACCATATATTTT.

V is TRBV28 and J is TRBJ2-2, with 7 bases identical to TRBD1. CDR1 is MDHEN, CDR2 SYDVKM, per germline. Trimming at V came to 5 bases and at J to 3 bases, leaving 3 bases not matched to a gene. This CDR3 spans 14 amino acids. The CDR3 loop reads CASSLTGDTGELFF. For the CDR3, the DNA is TGTGCCAGCAGTCTTACAGGGGACACCGGGGAGCTGTTTTTT.

This chain links TRBV7-9 with TRBJ1-2; TRBD1 matches at 7 bases. This CDR3 spans 15 amino acids. Germline V gives CDR1 SEHNR, CDR2 FQNEAQ (reference sequence). Trimming at V came to 3 bases and at J to 2 bases, leaving 6 bases not matched to a gene. In DNA form, the CDR3 reads TGTGCCAGCAGCTTTCCGGGACAGTTCAACTATGGCTACACCTTC. Translating gives CASSFPGQFNYGYTF. Together with reference TRBV7-9 and TRBJ1-2, the CDR3 gives the full variable domain: DTGVSQNPRHKITKRGQNVTFRCDPISEHNRLYWYRQTLGQGPEFLTYFQNEAQLEKSRLLSDRFSAERPKGSFSTLEIQRTEQGDSAMYLCASSFPGQFNYGYTFGSGTRLTVV.

CDR3 nucleotides: TGCGCCAGCAGCTTGGTGGGGGGCTCCACAGATACGCAGTATTTT. Its translation: CASSLVGGSTDTQYF. The chain is built from TRBV5-1 and TRBJ2-3, with D tentatively TRBD1 or TRBD2 (6 bases each). V was shortened by 0 bases and J by 2 bases, with 10 bases between the two germline ends. Looked up from germline, CDR1 is SGHRS and CDR2 is YFSETQ. CDR3 length: 15 amino acids.

The chain has TRBV5-1 and TRBJ2-1; the match to TRBD2 covers 15 bases. This CDR3 region has 18 residues. The ends lost 2 bases at V and 6 bases at J; junction bases unmatched: 9. CDR1 is SGHRS, CDR2 YFSETQ, per germline. The CDR3 nucleotides read TGCGCCAGCAGCTTTGGACTAGCGGGAGGGTTGGGGATCAATGAGCAGTTCTTC. Translation gives CASSFGLAGGLGINEQFF.

The chain has TRBV7-8 and TRBJ1-1, with D maybe TRBD1 (5 bases). The V end lost 1 base, the J end lost 11 bases, and 14 bases lay between the germline ends. The CDR3 sequence is 13 residues long. Per germline, CDR1 SGHVS and CDR2 FQNEAQ. CDR3 loop: CASSLVGRVSAFF. CDR3 coding DNA: TGTGCCAGCAGCTTAGTCGGCAGGGTCAGCGCTTTCTTT.

The V call is TRBV10-3, the J call TRBJ2-7, with TRBD1 matching 10 bases. Germline V gives CDR1 ENHRY, CDR2 SYGVKD. The CDR3 length is 14 residues. J was trimmed by 4 bases and V by 4 bases; bases with no gene match: 4. Here the CDR3 DNA reads TGTGCCATCAGTGGTGGGACAGGGGTATACGAGCAGTACTTC. It is translated as CAISGGTGVYEQYF.

This clone was counted a few times. V gene TRBV6-5 combines with J gene TRBJ1-2, with D unresolved. The germline CDR1 and CDR2 sequences are MNHEY and SVGAGI. The CDR3 length is 12 residues. Trimming pared 5 bases from V and 7 bases from J, leaving 11 bases between. In DNA form, the CDR3 reads TGTGCCAGCAGTCCCCAGCCTGGTGGCTACACCTTC. It yields the protein CASSPQPGGYTF.

V and J are TRBV28 and TRBJ1-1; 7 nucleotides line up with TRBD1. Losses at the gene ends were 5 bases for V and 7 bases for J; bases not matched to a gene: 4. The CDR3 contains 12 residues. Germline CDR1 MDHEN, CDR2 SYDVKM. The CDR3 bases are TGTGCCAGCAGTAGGGGGCTGAGTGAAGCTTTCTTT. Translation: CASSRGLSEAFF.

This clone appeared a single time. The rearrangement uses TRBV7-9 and TRBJ2-1; a possible D gene is TRBD2 (5 bases). Deletions cut 1 base from V and 6 bases from J, with 13 bases between. There are 15 residues in the CDR3. CDR1 is SEHNR and CDR2 is FQNEAQ in the germline V gene (reference sequence). Here the CDR3 DNA reads TGTGCCAGCAGCTTAGGCATTCGGGAAGGCAATGAGCAGTTCTTC. This translates into CASSLGIREGNEQFF.

This clone was found once. The chain links TRBV7-3 to TRBJ1-1; 9 bases are shared with TRBD1. The J segment lost 0 bases and the V segment lost 2 bases, leaving 10 bases of the junction unmatched. The germline CDR1 and CDR2 sequences are SGHTA and FQGTGA. The CDR3 sequence is 18 residues long. The CDR3 loop reads CASSLYGQGTGMNTEAFF. CDR3 in DNA: TGTGCCAGCAGCTTATATGGGCAGGGGACAGGGATGAACACTGAAGCTTTCTTT.

The rearrangement joins TRBV9 to TRBJ1-1, with TRBD1 identical over 7 bases. CDR1 SGDLS and CDR2 YYNGEE come from the germline V gene. The CDR3 covers 13 residues. V gave up 3 bases and J gave up 6 bases; unmatched junction bases: 5. The CDR3 is CASSDHRGSEAFF. The CDR3 DNA reads as TGTGCCAGCAGCGACCACAGGGGTTCTGAAGCTTTCTTT.

This chain uses TRBV18 with TRBJ2-7; D call uncertain. The CDR3 is 14 amino acids. V dropped 2 bases and J dropped 1 base, with 9 bases sitting between them. Germline V CDR1 and CDR2: KGHSH, LQKENI. In DNA, the CDR3 is TGTGCCAGCTCACCAGAAGACTTATCCTACGAGCAGTACTTC. Amino acid sequence: CASSPEDLSYEQYF.